This T cell receptor beta chain was recovered during a study of blood T cell repertoires in acute mononucleosis. Time point here: acute infectious mononucleosis, at clinical presentation within 2 weeks of symptom onset (visit 1). A positive heterophile antibody test plus EBV viral capsid antigen-specific IgM indicated primary EBV infection. Total CD8 T cells were first enriched from PBMCs by magnetic positive selection. Cells were sorted with PE-conjugated BRLF1 109-117 tetramer. TCRdb's copy holds only in-frame clones and misses some; the assay was immunoSEQ multiplex PCR. Of 5,500 to 8,500 clones in the sample, less than 30% were seen once. This clone was recorded many times. The CDR3 spans 15 residues. Trimming removed 3 bases from V and 8 bases from J; junction bases left unmatched: 7. The germline CDR1 and CDR2 sequences are SEHNR and FQNEAQ (reference sequence).

This specimen consisted of EBV YVL epitope tetramer+ CD8+ T cells sorted from PBMCs, obtained during acute infectious mononucleosis. Subset here: CD8 T cells binding a tetramer with EBV BRLF1 109-117 peptide (YVL-BR). The TCR was taken from a woman younger than 30 with infectious mononucleosis caused by EBV. The rearrangement links TRBV7-9 to TRBJ2-1; 10 positions match TRBD2. CDR3 nucleotides: TGTGCCAGCAGCTTGAGTCTAGCGGGAGTCCATGAGCAGTTCTTC. Translated: CASSLSLAGVHEQFF.